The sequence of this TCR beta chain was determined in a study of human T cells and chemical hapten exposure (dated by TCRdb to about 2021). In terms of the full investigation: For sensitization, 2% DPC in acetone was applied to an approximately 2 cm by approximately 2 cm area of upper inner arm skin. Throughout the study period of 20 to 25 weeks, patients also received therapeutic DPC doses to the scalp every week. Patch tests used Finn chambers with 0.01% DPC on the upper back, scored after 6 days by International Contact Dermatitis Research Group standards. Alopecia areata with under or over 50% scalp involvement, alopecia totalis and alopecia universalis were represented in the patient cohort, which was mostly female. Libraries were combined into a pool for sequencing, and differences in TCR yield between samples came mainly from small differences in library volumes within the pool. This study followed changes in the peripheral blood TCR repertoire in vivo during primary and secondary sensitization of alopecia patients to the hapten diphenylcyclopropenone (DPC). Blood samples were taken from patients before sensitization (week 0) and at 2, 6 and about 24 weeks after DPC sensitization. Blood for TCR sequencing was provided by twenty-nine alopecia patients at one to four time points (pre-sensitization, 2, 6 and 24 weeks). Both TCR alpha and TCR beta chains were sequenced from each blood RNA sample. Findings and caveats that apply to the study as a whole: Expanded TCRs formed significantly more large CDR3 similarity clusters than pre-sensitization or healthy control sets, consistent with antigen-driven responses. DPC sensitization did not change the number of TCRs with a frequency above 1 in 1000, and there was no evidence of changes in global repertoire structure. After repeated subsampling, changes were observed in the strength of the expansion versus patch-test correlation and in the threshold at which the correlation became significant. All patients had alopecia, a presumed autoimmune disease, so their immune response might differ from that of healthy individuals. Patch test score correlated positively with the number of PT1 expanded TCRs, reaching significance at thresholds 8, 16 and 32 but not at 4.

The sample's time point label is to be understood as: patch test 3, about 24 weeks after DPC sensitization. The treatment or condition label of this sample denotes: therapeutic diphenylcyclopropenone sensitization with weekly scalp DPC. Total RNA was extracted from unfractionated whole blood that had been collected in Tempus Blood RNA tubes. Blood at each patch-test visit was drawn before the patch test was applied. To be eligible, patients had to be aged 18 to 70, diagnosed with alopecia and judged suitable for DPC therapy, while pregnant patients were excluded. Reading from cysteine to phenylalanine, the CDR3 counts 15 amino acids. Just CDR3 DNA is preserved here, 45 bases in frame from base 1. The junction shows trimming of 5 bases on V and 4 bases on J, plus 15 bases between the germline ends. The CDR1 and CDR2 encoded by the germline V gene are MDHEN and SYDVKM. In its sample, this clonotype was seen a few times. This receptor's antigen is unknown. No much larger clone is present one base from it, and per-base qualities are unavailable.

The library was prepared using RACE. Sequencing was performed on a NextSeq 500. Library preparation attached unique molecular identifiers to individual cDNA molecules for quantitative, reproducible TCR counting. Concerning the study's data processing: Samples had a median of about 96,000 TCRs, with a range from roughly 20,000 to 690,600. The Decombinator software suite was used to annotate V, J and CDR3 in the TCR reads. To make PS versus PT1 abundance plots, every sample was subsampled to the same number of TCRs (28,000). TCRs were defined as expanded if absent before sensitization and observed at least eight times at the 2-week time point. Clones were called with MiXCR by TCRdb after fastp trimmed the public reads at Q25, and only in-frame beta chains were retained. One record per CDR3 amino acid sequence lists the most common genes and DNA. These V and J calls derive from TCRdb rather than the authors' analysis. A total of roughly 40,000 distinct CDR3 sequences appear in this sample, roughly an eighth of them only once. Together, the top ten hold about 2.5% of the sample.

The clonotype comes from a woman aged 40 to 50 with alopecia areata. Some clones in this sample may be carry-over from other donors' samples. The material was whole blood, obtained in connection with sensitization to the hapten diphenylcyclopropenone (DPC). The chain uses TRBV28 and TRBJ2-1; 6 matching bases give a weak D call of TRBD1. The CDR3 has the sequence CASSTFQDRYNEQFF. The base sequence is TGTGCCAGCAGTACCTTTCAGGACAGATACAATGAGCAGTTCTTC.